This T cell receptor beta chain was recorded in a study of T cells expressing NK-cell markers. Germline loops: CDR1 MGHRA, CDR2 YSYEKL. This CDR3 has 15 amino acids. One entry per CDR3 protein, without DNA, is what TCRdb gives after re-calling the 5' RACE reads. Here the sample table reports 550,000 or so distinct CDR3 sequences. The clonotype comes from a man aged 18 to 30 in good health. The chain uses TRBV4-1 and TRBJ2-3; TCRdb proposes TRBD1, but this gene call is untestable without DNA. Sequencing input: blood T cells: a sorted CD56 or NKG2C T cell subset, CD4+ or CD8+ T cells, or bulk PBMC T cells (not recorded which). The CDR3 reads CASSQAGDDTDTQYF.